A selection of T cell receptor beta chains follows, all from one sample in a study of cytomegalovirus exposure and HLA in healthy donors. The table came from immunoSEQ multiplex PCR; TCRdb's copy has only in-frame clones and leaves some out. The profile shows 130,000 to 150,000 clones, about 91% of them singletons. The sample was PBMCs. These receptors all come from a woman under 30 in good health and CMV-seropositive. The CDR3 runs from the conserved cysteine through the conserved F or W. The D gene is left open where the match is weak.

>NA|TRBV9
CASSPPRSDGELFF
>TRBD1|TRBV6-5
CASSPGTGPIGYTF
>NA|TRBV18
CASSPPNYLGHTEAFF
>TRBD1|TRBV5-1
CASSLLGQGTGELFF
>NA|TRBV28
CASAWAAGLLSGANVLTF
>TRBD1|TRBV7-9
CASSSTGAGEQYF
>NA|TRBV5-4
CASSLDKEAFF
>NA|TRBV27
CASSQGFGYGYTF
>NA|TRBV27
CASSLWGAGELFF
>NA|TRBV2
CASSIRQLDTGELFF
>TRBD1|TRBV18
CASSPPETGRKGTQYF
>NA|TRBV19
CASNMRAGQQNTGELFF
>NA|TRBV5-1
CASSLTGARDTQYF
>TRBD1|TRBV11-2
CASRTGRVYGYTF
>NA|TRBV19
CASSQERGPYGYTF
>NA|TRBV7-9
CASSLRQANTEAFF
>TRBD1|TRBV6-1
CASCLTGWDTGELFF
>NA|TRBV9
CASSPGQNSYEQYF
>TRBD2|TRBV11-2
CASSLRKLAGGGIGTQYF
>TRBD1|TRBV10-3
CAIGRGNQPQHF
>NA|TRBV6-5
CASSRGTYGEQFF
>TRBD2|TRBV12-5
CASGLALLGKVAGGNNEQFF
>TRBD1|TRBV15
CATGTGGFYEQYF
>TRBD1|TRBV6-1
CASSDGQGFGYGYTF
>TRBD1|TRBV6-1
CASSGQGSNQPQHF
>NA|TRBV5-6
CASSSGTGSGAGELFF
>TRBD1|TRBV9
CASSLRTGFGYTF
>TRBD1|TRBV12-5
CASGSGQGRADTQYF
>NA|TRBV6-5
CASSRGSNTQSAFF
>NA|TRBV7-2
CASAPKGGYEQYF
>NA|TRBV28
CASRRGAAGSSGANVLTF
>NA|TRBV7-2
CASSLLQETQYF
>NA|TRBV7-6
CASSEETGELFF
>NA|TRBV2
CASMSPGGLRETQYF
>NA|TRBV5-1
CASSLEPGGFGNQPQHF
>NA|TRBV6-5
CASSYLGGPLHF
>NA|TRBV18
CATLGGFPSGNTIYF
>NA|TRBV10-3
CAISPGLSNQPQHF
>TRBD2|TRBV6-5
CASSYSGTYEQYF
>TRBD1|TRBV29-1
CSVAGTGDTEAFF
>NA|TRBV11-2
CASSFYRVYGYTF
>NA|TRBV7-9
CASSDAGAQETQYF
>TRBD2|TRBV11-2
CASSPSGGAHNEQFF